The 26 T cell receptor beta chains listed next were all sequenced from one sample in a study of low-dose radiotherapy and immunotherapy resistance in tumors. First-strand cDNA relied on TRAV- and TRBV-specific primers spanning alpha and beta chains. TCR amplification ran approximately 22 PCR cycles using constant-region and V-primer adapter primers. TCRdb itself ran the reads through MiXCR, one entry per CDR3 protein. The sample includes tens of thousands of distinct CDR3 sequences, over 15% seen only once; the top ten take about 2.8%. Time point given: before trial treatment. The sequences come from PBMCs, collected before treatment. The source of these receptors is a male donor with prostate cancer.

This clonotype was counted at least ten times. CDR3 sequence reads: CASSLGGQGSTGELFF. CDR3 in DNA: TGTGCCAGCAGCCTTGGGGGACAGGGGTCCACCGGGGAGCTGTTTTTT. The chain employs TRBV4-2 and TRBJ2-2; 10 bases are a match to TRBD1. This CDR3 contains 16 residues. The junction had 6 bases not matched to a gene; V was cut back by 4 bases and J by 4 bases. Germline lookup yields CDR1 LGHNA and CDR2 YNFKEQ.

This clonotype showed up many times. V gene TRBV5-1 combines with J gene TRBJ2-1; D is uncertain. Germline CDR1 is SGHRS and CDR2 is YFSETQ. Trimming shortened V by 5 bases and J by 6 bases, and 12 bases separated the two germline ends. CDR3 size: 13 residues. In nucleotides, the CDR3 is TGCGCCAGCAGACTGGACGAAAGCAATGAGCAGTTCTTC. This encodes CASRLDESNEQFF.

This clonotype appeared many times. The genes are TRBV2 and TRBJ2-2; the D gene is possibly TRBD2 (5 bases). Trimming took off 11 bases at V and 0 bases at J, with 10 bases between the two ends. This CDR3 region has 13 residues. The germline V gene has CDR1 SNHLY and CDR2 FYNNEI. Here the CDR3 reads CASFGANTGELFF. CDR3 bases: TGTGCCTCCTTCGGGGCGAACACCGGGGAGCTGTTTTTT.

At least ten counts were recorded for this clonotype. The rearrangement uses TRBV15 and TRBJ2-5; 11 nucleotides align to TRBD2. The CDR3 contains 15 residues. The ends lost 8 bases at V and 5 bases at J; junction bases unmatched: 10. Per germline, CDR1 LNHNV and CDR2 YYDKDF (reference sequence). Here the CDR3 DNA reads TGTGCCACCTGGGCTAGCGGGGGGTTGAGGGAGACCCAGTACTTC. Its translation is CATWASGGLRETQYF.

This clonotype was observed many times. The chain combines TRBV5-4 with TRBJ2-7; 8 bases are shared with TRBD1. V gave up 2 bases and J gave up 3 bases; unmatched junction bases: 4. The CDR3 has 14 residues. Per the germline V gene, CDR1 is SGHNT and CDR2 is YYREEE (reference sequence). In DNA, the CDR3 is TGTGCCAGCAGCTTAGACAGGGGCAGCTACGAGCAGTACTTC. Protein: CASSLDRGSYEQYF.

In its sample, this clonotype was seen many times. V is TRBV14 and J is TRBJ1-6; D gene unclear. V was cut by 0 bases and J by 8 bases, with 14 bases left in between. Germline CDR1 SGHDN, CDR2 FVKESK. The CDR3 is made up of 16 amino acids. The CDR3 spells CASSQDKGSWDSPLHF. CDR3 nucleotide sequence: TGTGCCAGCAGCCAAGATAAAGGGTCCTGGGATTCACCCCTCCACTTT.

As regards this clonotype: Being one base from a much bigger clone, this may be a read error. Lacking the conserved final phenylalanine or tryptophan, this CDR3 likely reflects a read error. The J gene is TRBJ2-7, the V gene TRBV20-1, with D maybe TRBD1 (6 bases). The CDR3 has 12 residues. CDR1 is DFQATT, CDR2 SNEGSKA, per germline (reference sequence). The CDR3 loop reads CSYGQGPYEQYC. DNA for the CDR3: TGCAGCTATGGGCAGGGGCCCTACGAGCAGTACTGC.

This chain uses TRBV18 with TRBJ2-7; possibly TRBD1 for D (5 bases). This CDR3 is built from 15 residues. V lost 2 bases and J lost 4, with 15 bases in between. Germline V CDR1 and CDR2: KGHSH, LQKENI. CDR3 residues: CASSPAGDRGYEQYF. CDR3 sequence (DNA): TGTGCCAGCTCACCAGCTGGCGACAGAGGTTACGAGCAGTACTTC. Drawing the rest from reference TRBV18 and TRBJ2-7, the complete variable domain is NAGVMQNPRHLVRRRGQEARLRCSPMKGHSHVYWYRQLPEEGLKFMVYLQKENIIDESGMPKERFSAEFPKEGPSILRIQQVVRGDSAAYFCASSPAGDRGYEQYFGPGTRLTVT.

This clonotype was seen at least ten times. The chain joins TRBV15 to TRBJ1-5, with D perhaps TRBD1 (6 bases). Germline V gene sequence: CDR1 LNHNV, CDR2 YYDKDF (reference sequence). This CDR3 spans 18 amino acids. V dropped 5 bases and J dropped 1 base, with 21 bases sitting between them. The CDR3 reads CATSRGQSGRGSNQPQHF. The CDR3 DNA is TGTGCCACCAGCCGAGGACAAAGCGGCAGGGGAAGCAATCAGCCCCAGCATTTT.

This clonotype occurred many times. V is TRBV29-1 and J is TRBJ1-1; 9 positions match TRBD1. Germline V gene data show CDR1 as SQVTM and CDR2 as ANQGSEA. The junction had 9 bases not matched to a gene; V was cut back by 6 bases and J by 4 bases. This CDR3 region has 14 residues. The CDR3 region is CSVQGQGFLTEAFF. The CDR3 region has the DNA TGCAGCGTCCAGGGACAGGGATTCCTCACTGAAGCTTTCTTT.

Notes on this clonotype: A read error likely explains this, since a far larger clone differs by one base. This chain links TRBV13 with TRBJ1-3; D is unresolved. V was cut by 10 bases and J by 0 bases, with 16 bases left in between. This CDR3 has 15 residues. Looked up from germline, CDR1 is PRHDT and CDR2 is FYEKMQ (reference sequence). CDR3: CATAEACVSGNTIYF. The CDR3 region has the DNA TGTGCCACCGCCGAGGCCTGTGTCTCTGGAAACACCATATATTTT.

This clonotype has at least ten counts. The chain is built from TRBV7-9 and TRBJ2-3, with D hard to call. Trimming stripped 2 bases from V and 8 bases from J, with 17 bases between. The CDR3 sequence is 15 residues long. Germline loops: CDR1 SEHNR, CDR2 FQNEAQ (reference sequence). CDR3 DNA sequence: TGTGCCAGCAGCTTATCGGCGGCTAGTATGGCTACGCAGTATTTT. As protein: CASSLSAASMATQYF.

This clonotype was recorded many times. The V gene is TRBV6-2 or TRBV6-3, the J gene TRBJ2-3; D unresolved. Germline V CDR1 and CDR2: MNHEY, SVGEGT. The CDR3 consists of 11 residues. V shed 10 bases and J shed 1 base, with 6 bases lying between them. The CDR3 region is CATEGTDTQYF. The CDR3 region has the DNA TGTGCCACCGAGGGCACAGATACGCAGTATTTT.

This clonotype was observed many times. The chain links TRBV29-1 to TRBJ1-4; the match to TRBD1 covers 9 bases. Germline CDR1 and CDR2: SQVTM and ANQGSEA. Trimming removed 7 bases from V and 8 bases from J; junction bases left unmatched: 8. The CDR3 covers 13 residues. In nucleotides, the CDR3 is TGCAGCGCCAGGACAGGGGCGGGCGAAAAACTGTTTTTT. Protein: CSARTGAGEKLFF.

The rearrangement links TRBV5-1 to TRBJ2-7, with TRBD2 identical over 8 bases. V lost 7 bases to trimming and J lost 5 bases; unmatched junction nucleotides: 11. The germline gives CDR1 SGHRS, CDR2 YFSETQ. The CDR3 covers 14 residues. In DNA, the CDR3 is TGCGCCAGCGGGGACGGGGGGGCCGTCAACGAGCAGTACTTC. Residues: CASGDGGAVNEQYF.

In its sample, this clonotype was seen many times. The CDR3 protein is CASSFNGGDSKETQYF. CDR3 coding DNA: TGTGCCAGCAGCTTTAACGGCGGTGACAGCAAAGAGACCCAGTACTTC. J is TRBJ2-5 and V is TRBV11-2, with TRBD1 as a possible D gene (5 bases). Trimming removed 3 bases at V and 3 bases at J, with 17 bases between. Germline V gene lookup returns CDR1 SGHAT and CDR2 FQNNGV. The CDR3 loop spans 16 amino acids.

Only a few counts were recorded for this clonotype. The chain joins TRBV5-6 to TRBJ2-1; weak D call: TRBD2 (6 bases). This CDR3 region has 16 residues. CDR1 is SGHDT, CDR2 YYEEEE, per germline. Trimming removed 7 bases from V and 4 bases from J, with 21 bases in between. CDR3 DNA sequence: TGTGCCAGCTGGTCTTTGACTAGTGGAAATTACAATGAGCAGTTCTTC. It is translated as CASWSLTSGNYNEQFF. Full variable domain (outside the CDR3, taken from reference TRBV5-6 and TRBJ2-1): DAGVTQSPTHLIKTRGQQVTLRCSPKSGHDTVSWYQQALGQGPQFIFQYYEEEERQRGNFPDRFSGHQFPNYSSELNVNALLLGDSALYLCASWSLTSGNYNEQFFGPGTRLTVL.

Many counts were recorded for this clonotype. The chain has TRBV5-1 and TRBJ2-1; 9 nucleotides match TRBD2. The J segment lost 9 bases and the V segment lost 1 base, leaving 11 bases of the junction unmatched. The CDR3 totals 16 residues. The germline V gene encodes CDR1 SGHRS and CDR2 YFSETQ. CDR3 DNA: TGCGCCAGCAGCTTGATCCTAAGCGGGGGGCCGGGTGAGCAGTTCTTC. Translating gives CASSLILSGGPGEQFF.

There are many counts of this clonotype. The chain joins TRBV6-2 or TRBV6-3 to TRBJ1-1; 8 bases line up with TRBD1. In germline, CDR1 is MNHEY, CDR2 SVGEGT. J gave up 0 bases and V 8 bases, and 8 bases lay outside the gene matches. The CDR3 contains 15 residues. This CDR3 reads CASVPPGGMNTEAFF. The CDR3 nucleotides read TGTGCCAGCGTCCCGCCAGGGGGCATGAACACTGAAGCTTTCTTT.

This clonotype showed up many times. V usage is TRBV10-3 and J usage is TRBJ2-5; TRBD1 matches at 7 bases. The germline CDR1 and CDR2 sequences are ENHRY and SYGVKD. After removal of 10 bases from V and 4 bases from J, the junction contained 9 bases not matched to a gene. The CDR3 runs 13 residues. CDR3 loop: CATSRDRGETQYF. DNA of the CDR3: TGTGCCACCTCCCGGGACAGAGGAGAGACCCAGTACTTC.

This clonotype was seen many times. The CDR3 protein is CASSLGGGLSYEQYF. As DNA, the CDR3 is TGTGCCAGCAGCTTAGGGGGGGGGCTCTCCTACGAGCAGTACTTC. The gene calls are TRBV7-2 and TRBJ2-7, with a possible D match to TRBD2 (7 bases). Germline V gives CDR1 SGHTA, CDR2 FQGNSA. The CDR3 consists of 15 residues. V gave up 1 base and J gave up 0 bases, with 10 bases separating them.

Many counts were recorded for this clonotype. V is TRBV21-1 and J is TRBJ1-1; the table's D call, TRBD1, has no DNA check behind it. TRBV21-1 is marked as a pseudogene. CDR3 length: 13 amino acids. CDR3 region: CASSPPGYTEAFF. CDR3 nucleotide sequence: TGTGCCAGCAGCCCCCCGGGCTACACTGAAGCTTTCTTT.

V and J are TRBV5-1 and TRBJ2-3; unclear D gene. The end of the DNA fits TRBJ2-7 better, so the J call may be wrong. From germline, CDR1 is SGHRS and CDR2 YFSETQ. The CDR3 runs to 16 residues. CDR3 coding DNA: TGCGCCAGCAGCTTGTTGGGCTTCCCGAATCCCTACGAGCAGTACTTC. It encodes CASSLLGFPNPYEQYF.

This clonotype was recorded at least ten times. The V and J genes are TRBV15 and TRBJ2-2; 8 positions match TRBD2. Germline trimming cut 3 bases from V and 1 base from J; bases unmatched to any gene: 7. Germline-derived CDR1 and CDR2 are LNHNV and YYDKDF (reference sequence). The CDR3 runs 17 residues. CDR3: CATSSPRGGWNTGELFF. The CDR3 DNA follows: TGTGCCACCAGCAGTCCTCGGGGGGGCTGGAACACCGGGGAGCTGTTTTTT.

This clonotype was recorded many times. The J gene is TRBJ2-3, the V gene TRBV4-1, with D perhaps TRBD1 or TRBD2 (6 bases each). The CDR3 contains 16 residues. In germline, CDR1 is MGHRA, CDR2 YSYEKL. Trimming shortened V by 5 bases and J by 4 bases, and 19 bases separated the two germline ends. CDR3 nucleotide sequence: TGCGCCAGCAGCACCGAGAGGGGGGCTCAGTCAGATACGCAGTATTTT. Its translation is CASSTERGAQSDTQYF.

This clonotype was seen many times. V is TRBV2 and J is TRBJ2-2; TRBD2 matches at 9 bases. Per germline, CDR1 SNHLY and CDR2 FYNNEI. The CDR3 runs to 15 residues. V was pared by 7 bases and J by 5 bases, with 8 bases of the junction left unmatched. The CDR3, as DNA: TGTGCCAGCACGGTTCTAGCGGGGTTGACCGGGGAGCTGTTTTTT. Translation: CASTVLAGLTGELFF.